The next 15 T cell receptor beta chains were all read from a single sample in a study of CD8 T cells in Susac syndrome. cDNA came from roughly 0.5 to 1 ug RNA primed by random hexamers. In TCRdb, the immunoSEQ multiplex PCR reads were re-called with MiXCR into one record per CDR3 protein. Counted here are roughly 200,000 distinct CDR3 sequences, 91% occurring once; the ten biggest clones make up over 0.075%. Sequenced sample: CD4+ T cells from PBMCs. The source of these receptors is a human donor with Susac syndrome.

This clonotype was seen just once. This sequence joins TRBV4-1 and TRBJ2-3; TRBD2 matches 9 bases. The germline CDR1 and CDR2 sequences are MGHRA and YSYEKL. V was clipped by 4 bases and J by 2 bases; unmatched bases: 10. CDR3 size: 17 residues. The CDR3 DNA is TGCGCCAGCAGCCCCATCTTAGCGGGAGTGATCACAGATACGCAGTATTTT. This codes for CASSPILAGVITDTQYF.

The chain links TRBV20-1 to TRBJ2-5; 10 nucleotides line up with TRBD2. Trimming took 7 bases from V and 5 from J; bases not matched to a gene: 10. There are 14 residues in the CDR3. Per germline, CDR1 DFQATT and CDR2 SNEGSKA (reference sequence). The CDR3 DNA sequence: TGCAGTGGGTCTAGCGGGGGCCGGGGGGAGACCCAGTACTTC. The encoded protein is CSGSSGGRGETQYF.

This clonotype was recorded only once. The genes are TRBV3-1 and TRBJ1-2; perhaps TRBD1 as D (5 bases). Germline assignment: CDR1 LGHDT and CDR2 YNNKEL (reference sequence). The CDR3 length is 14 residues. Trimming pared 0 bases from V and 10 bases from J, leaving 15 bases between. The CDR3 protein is CASSQDVAVTAYTF. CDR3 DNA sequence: TGTGCCAGCAGCCAAGATGTTGCCGTGACAGCCTACACCTTC.

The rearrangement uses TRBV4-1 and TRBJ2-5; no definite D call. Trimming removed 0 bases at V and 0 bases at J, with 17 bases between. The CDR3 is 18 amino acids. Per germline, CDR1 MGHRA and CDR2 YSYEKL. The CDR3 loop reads CASSQDSSTFQYQETQYF. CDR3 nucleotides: TGCGCCAGCAGCCAAGACTCGTCGACTTTCCAGTACCAAGAGACCCAGTACTTC.

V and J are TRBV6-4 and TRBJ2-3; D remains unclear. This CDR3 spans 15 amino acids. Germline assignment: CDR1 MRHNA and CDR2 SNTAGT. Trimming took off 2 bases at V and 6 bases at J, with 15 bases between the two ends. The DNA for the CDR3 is TGTGCCAGCAGTGACCTGCCGACTCCGCGGGATACGCAGTATTTT. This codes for CASSDLPTPRDTQYF.

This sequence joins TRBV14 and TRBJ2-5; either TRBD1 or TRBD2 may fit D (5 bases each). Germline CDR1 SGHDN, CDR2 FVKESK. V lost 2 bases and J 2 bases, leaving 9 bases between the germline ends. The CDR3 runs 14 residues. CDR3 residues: CASSQPGPQETQYF. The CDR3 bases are TGTGCCAGCAGCCAACCGGGACCTCAAGAGACCCAGTACTTC.

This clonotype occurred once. The CDR3 loop reads CASSYSDVNYEQYF. The CDR3 DNA is TGTGCCAGCAGCTATTCAGACGTAAACTACGAGCAGTACTTC. The chain couples TRBV12-3 or TRBV12-4 to TRBJ2-7; no firm D call. The CDR3 is made up of 14 amino acids. V was cut by 6 bases and J by 3 bases, with 15 bases left in between.

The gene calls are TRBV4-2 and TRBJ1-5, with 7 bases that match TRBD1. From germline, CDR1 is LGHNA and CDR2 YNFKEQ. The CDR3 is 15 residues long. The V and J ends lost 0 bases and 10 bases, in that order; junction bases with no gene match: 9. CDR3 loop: CASSQDMEGASPQHF. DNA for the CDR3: TGTGCCAGCAGCCAAGATATGGAGGGGGCCAGTCCCCAGCATTTT.

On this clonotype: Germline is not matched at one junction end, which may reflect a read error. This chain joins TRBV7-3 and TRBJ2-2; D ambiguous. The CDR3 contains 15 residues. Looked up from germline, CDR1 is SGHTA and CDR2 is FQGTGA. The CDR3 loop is CASGLTGSVTGELFF. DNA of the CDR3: TGTGCCAGCGGCTTAACCGGGTCCGTCACCGGGGAGCTGTTTTTT.

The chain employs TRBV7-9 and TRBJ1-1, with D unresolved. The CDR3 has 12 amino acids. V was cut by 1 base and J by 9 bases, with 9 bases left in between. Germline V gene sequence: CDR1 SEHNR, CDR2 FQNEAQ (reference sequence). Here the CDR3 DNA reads TGTGCCAGCAGCTTAGGGGCAGGAAAAGCTTTCTTT. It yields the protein CASSLGAGKAFF.

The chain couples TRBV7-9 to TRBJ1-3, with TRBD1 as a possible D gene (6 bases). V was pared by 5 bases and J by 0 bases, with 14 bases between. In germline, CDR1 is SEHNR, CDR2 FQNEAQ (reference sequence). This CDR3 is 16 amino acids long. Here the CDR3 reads CASSPRQAASGNTIYF. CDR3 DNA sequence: TGTGCCAGCAGCCCAAGACAGGCAGCCTCTGGAAACACCATATATTTT.

The chain's CDR3 is CASNCGLAGGHDSYEQYF. CDR3 in DNA: TGTGCCAGTAACTGCGGACTAGCGGGGGGGCACGACTCCTACGAGCAGTACTTC. The V and J genes are TRBV19 and TRBJ2-7; TRBD2 agrees at 15 bases. The CDR3 covers 18 residues. V lost 7 bases, J lost 0 bases, and 10 bases stayed unmatched. Per the germline V gene, CDR1 is LNHDA and CDR2 is SQIVND (reference sequence). The full variable domain, completed using reference TRBV19 and TRBJ2-7, is DGGITQSPKYLFRKEGQNVTLSCEQNLNHDAMYWYRQDPGQGLRLIYYSQIVNDFQKGDIAEGYSVSREKKESFPLTVTSAQKNPTAFYLCASNCGLAGGHDSYEQYFGPGTRLTVT.

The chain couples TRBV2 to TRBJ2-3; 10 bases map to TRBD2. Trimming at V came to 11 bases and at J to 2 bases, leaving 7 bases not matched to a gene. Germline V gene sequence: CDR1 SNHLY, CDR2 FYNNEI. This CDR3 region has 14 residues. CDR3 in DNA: TGTGCCTCGGGACTAGCGAGGTCCACAGATACGCAGTATTTT. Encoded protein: CASGLARSTDTQYF.

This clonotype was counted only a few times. The CDR3 is CASSKTGSQETQYF. Written as DNA, the CDR3 is TGTGCCAGCAGCAAGACAGGGTCCCAAGAGACCCAGTACTTC. The chain employs TRBV5-4 and TRBJ2-5, with 7 bases fitting TRBD1. Germline V gene lookup returns CDR1 SGHNT and CDR2 YYREEE (reference sequence). The CDR3 consists of 14 residues. The V and J ends lost 4 bases and 1 base, in that order; junction bases with no gene match: 4. Complete variable domain (other parts from reference TRBV5-4 and TRBJ2-5): ETGVTQSPTHLIKTRGQQVTLRCSSQSGHNTVSWYQQALGQGPQFIFQYYREEENGRGNFPPRFSGLQFPNYSSELNVNALELDDSALYLCASSKTGSQETQYFGPGTRLLVL.

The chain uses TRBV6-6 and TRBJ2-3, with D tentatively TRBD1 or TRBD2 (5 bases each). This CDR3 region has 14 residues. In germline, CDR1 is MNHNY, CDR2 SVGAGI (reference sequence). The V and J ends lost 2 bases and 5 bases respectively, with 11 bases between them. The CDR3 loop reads CASSYGQGVDTQYF. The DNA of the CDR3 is TGTGCCAGCAGTTACGGGCAGGGAGTAGATACGCAGTATTTT.